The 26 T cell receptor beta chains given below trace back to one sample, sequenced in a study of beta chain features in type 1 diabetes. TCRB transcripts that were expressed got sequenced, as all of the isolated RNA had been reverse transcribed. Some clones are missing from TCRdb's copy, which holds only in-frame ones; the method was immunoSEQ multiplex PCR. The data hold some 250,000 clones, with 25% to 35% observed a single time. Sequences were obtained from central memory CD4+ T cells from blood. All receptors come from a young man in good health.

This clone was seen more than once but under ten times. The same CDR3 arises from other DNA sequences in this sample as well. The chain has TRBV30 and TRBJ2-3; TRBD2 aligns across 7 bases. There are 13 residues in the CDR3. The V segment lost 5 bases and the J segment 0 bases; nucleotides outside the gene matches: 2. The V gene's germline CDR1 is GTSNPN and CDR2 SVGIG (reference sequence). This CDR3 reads CAWAGVSTDTQYF. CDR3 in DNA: TGTGCCTGGGCGGGGGTGAGCACAGATACGCAGTATTTT.

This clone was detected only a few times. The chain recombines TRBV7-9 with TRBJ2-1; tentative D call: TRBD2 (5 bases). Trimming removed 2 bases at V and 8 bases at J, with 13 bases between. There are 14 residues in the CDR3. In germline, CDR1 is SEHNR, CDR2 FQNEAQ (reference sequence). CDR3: CASSLRGSGHEQFF. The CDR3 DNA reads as TGTGCCAGCAGCTTACGGGGTTCTGGGCATGAGCAGTTCTTC.

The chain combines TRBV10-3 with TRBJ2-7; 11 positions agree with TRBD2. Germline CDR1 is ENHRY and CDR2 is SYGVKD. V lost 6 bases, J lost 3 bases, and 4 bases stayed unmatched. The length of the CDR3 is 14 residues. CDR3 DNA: TGTGCCATCAGCCCTAGCGGGGGGAGCTACGAGCAGTACTTC. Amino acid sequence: CAISPSGGSYEQYF.

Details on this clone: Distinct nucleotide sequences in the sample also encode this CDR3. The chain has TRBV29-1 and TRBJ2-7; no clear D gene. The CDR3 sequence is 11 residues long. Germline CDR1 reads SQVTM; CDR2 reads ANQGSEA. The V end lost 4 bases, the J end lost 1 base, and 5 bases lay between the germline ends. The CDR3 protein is CSVARSYEQYF. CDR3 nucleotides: TGCAGCGTTGCACGGTCCTACGAGCAGTACTTC.

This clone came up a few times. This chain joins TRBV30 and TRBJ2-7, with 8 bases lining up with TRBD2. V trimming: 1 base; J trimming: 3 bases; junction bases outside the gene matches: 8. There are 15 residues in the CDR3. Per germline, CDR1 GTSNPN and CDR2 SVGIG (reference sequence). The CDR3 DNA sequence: TGTGCCTGGAGTGAGGTCCAGCGGGAGTTCTACGAGCAGTACTTC. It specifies CAWSEVQREFYEQYF.

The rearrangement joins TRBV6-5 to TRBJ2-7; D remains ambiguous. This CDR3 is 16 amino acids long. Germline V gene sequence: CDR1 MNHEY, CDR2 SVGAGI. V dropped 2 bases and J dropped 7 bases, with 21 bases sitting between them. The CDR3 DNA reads TGTGCCAGCAGTTACGAAGTCGGCAGCCCCATTCGGGAGCAGTACTTC. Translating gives CASSYEVGSPIREQYF.

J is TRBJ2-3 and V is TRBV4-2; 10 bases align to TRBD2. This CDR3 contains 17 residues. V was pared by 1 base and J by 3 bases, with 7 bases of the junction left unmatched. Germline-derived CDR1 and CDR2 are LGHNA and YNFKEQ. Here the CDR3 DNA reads TGTGCCAGCAGCCAAGGGGGTCGAGCGGGAGGGACAGATACGCAGTATTTT. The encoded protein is CASSQGGRAGGTDTQYF.

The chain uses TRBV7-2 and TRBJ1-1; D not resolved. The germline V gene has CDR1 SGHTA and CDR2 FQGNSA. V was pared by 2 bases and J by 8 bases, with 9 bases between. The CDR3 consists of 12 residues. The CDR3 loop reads CASSLLGLEAFF. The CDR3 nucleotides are TGTGCCAGCAGCTTATTAGGTTTGGAAGCTTTCTTT.

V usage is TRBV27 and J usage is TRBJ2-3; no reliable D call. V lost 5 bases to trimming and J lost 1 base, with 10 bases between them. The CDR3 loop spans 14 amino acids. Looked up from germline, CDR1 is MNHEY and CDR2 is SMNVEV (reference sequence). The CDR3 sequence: CASSRPGGTDTQYF. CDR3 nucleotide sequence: TGTGCCAGCAGTAGACCGGGCGGCACAGATACGCAGTATTTT.

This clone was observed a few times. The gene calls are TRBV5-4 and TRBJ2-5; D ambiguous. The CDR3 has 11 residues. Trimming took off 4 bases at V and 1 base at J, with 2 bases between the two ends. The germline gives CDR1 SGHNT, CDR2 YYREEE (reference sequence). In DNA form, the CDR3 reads TGTGCCAGCAGCATCCAAGAGACCCAGTACTTC. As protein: CASSIQETQYF.

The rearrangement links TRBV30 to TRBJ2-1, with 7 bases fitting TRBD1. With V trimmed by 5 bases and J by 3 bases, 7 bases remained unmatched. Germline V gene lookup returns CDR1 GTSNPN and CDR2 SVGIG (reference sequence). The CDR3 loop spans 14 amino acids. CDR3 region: CAWEGQSNYNEQFF. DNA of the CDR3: TGTGCCTGGGAGGGACAGTCCAACTACAATGAGCAGTTCTTC.

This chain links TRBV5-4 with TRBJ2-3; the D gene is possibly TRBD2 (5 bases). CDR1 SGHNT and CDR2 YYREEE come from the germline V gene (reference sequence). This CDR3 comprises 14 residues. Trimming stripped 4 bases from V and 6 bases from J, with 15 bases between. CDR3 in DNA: TGTGCCAGCAGCATCACGGCCCGGGATGATACGCAGTATTTT. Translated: CASSITARDDTQYF.

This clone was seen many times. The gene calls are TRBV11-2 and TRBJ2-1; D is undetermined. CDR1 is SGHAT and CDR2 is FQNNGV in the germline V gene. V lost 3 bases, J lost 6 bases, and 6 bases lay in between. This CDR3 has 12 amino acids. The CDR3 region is CASSFLGNEQFF. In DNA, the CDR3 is TGTGCCAGCAGCTTTCTAGGCAATGAGCAGTTCTTC.

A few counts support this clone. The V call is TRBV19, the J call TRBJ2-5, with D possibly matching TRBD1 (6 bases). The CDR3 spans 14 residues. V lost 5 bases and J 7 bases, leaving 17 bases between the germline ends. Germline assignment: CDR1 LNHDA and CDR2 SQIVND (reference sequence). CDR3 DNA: TGTGCCAGTAGTCCTCAGGGGAATCAGGGGACCCAGTACTTC. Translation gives CASSPQGNQGTQYF. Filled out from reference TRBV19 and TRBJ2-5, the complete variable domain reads DGGITQSPKYLFRKEGQNVTLSCEQNLNHDAMYWYRQDPGQGLRLIYYSQIVNDFQKGDIAEGYSVSREKKESFPLTVTSAQKNPTAFYLCASSPQGNQGTQYFGPGTRLLVL.

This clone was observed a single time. As DNA, the CDR3 is TGCGCCAGCAGAGGGTTACAGAACACCGGGGAGCTGTTTTTT. It encodes CASRGLQNTGELFF. The chain couples TRBV4-3 to TRBJ2-2, with D unclear. The CDR3 has 14 amino acids. Germline CDR1 is LGHNA and CDR2 is YSLEER. Trimming removed 6 bases at V and 1 base at J, with 9 bases between.

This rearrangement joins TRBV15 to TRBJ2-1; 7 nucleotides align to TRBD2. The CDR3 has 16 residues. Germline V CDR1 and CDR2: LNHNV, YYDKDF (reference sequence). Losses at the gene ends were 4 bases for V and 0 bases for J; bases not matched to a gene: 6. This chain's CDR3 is CATSNSGPDSYNEQFF. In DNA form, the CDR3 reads TGTGCCACCAGCAATAGCGGGCCCGACTCCTACAATGAGCAGTTCTTC. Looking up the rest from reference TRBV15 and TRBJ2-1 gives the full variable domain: DAMVIQNPRYQVTQFGKPVTLSCSQTLNHNVMYWYQQKSSQAPKLLFHYYDKDFNNEADTPDNFQSRRPNTSFCFLDIRSPGLGDTAMYLCATSNSGPDSYNEQFFGPGTRLTVL.

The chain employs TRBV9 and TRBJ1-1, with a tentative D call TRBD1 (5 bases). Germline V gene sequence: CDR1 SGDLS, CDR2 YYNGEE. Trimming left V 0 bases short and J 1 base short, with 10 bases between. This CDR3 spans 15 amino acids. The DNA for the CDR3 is TGTGCCAGCAGCGTAGATACAGGCTGGAACACTGAAGCTTTCTTT. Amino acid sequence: CASSVDTGWNTEAFF.

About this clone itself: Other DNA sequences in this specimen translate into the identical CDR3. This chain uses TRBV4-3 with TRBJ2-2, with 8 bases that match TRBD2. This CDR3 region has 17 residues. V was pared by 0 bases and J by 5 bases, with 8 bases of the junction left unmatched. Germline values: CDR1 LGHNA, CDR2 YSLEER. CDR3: CASSQEKLAGRTGELFF. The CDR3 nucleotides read TGCGCCAGCAGCCAAGAGAAGTTAGCGGGAAGGACCGGGGAGCTGTTTTTT.

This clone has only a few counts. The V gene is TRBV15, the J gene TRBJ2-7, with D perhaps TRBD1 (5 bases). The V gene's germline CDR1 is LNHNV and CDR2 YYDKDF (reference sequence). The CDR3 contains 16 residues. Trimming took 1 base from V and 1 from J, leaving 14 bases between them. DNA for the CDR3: TGTGCCACCAGCAGAGGCCCGCAGGGTCTTTCCTACGAGCAGTACTTC. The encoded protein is CATSRGPQGLSYEQYF. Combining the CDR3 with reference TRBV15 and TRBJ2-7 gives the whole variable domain DAMVIQNPRYQVTQFGKPVTLSCSQTLNHNVMYWYQQKSSQAPKLLFHYYDKDFNNEADTPDNFQSRRPNTSFCFLDIRSPGLGDTAMYLCATSRGPQGLSYEQYFGPGTRLTVT.

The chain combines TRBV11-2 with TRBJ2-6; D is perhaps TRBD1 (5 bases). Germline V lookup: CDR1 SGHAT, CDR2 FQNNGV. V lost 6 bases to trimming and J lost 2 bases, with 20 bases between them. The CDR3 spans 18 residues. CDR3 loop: CASRRPMFRVTGANVLTF. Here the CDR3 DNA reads TGTGCCAGCAGACGCCCGATGTTCAGGGTTACTGGGGCCAACGTCCTGACTTTC.

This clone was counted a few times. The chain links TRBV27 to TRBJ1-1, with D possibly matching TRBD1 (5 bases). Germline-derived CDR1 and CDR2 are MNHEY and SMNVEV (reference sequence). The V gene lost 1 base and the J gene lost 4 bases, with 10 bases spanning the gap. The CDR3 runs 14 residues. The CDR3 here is CASSLLQGSTEAFF. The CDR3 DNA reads TGTGCCAGCAGTTTATTGCAGGGTAGCACTGAAGCTTTCTTT.

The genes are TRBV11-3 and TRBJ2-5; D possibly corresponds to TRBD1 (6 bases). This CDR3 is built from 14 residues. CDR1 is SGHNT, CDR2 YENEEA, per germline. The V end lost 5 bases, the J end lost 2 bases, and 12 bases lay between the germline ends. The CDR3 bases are TGTGCCAGCAGCCCGAGGGGGAAACAAGAGACCCAGTACTTC. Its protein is CASSPRGKQETQYF.

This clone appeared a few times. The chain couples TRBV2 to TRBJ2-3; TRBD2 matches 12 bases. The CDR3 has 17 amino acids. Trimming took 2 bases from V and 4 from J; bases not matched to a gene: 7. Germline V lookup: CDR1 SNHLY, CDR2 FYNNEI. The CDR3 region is CASSEIRLAGAADTQYF. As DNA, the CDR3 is TGTGCCAGCAGTGAAATCCGACTAGCGGGGGCAGCAGATACGCAGTATTTT.

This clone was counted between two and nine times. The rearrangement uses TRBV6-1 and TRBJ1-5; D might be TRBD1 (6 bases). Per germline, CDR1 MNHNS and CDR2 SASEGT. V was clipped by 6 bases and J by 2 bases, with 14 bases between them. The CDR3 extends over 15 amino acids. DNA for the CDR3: TGTGCCAGCAGGACACAGGGAATGGGCAATCAGCCCCAGCATTTT. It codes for CASRTQGMGNQPQHF.

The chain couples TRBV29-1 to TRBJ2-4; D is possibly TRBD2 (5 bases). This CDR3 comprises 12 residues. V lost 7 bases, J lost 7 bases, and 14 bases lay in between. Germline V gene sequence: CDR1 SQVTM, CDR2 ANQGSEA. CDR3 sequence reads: CSAPDYNNIQYF. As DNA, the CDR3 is TGCAGCGCCCCCGACTACAACAACATTCAGTACTTC.

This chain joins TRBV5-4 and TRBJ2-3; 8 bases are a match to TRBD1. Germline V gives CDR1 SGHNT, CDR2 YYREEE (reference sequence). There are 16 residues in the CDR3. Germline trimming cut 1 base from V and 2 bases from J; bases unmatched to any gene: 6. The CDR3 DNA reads TGTGCCAGCAGCTTGAAGACAGGGGCTTACACAGATACGCAGTATTTT. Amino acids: CASSLKTGAYTDTQYF.